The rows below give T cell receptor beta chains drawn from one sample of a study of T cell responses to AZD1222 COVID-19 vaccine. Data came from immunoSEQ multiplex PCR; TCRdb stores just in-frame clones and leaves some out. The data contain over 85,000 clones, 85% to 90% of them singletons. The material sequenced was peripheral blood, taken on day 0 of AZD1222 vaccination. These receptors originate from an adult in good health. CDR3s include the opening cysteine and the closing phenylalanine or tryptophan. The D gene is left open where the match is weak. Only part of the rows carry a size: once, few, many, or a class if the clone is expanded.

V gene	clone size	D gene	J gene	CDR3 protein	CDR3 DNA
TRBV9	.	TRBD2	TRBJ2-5	CASSGRSPAGEETQYF	TGTGCCAGCAGCGGGCGGAGCCCCGCGGGAGAAGAGACCCAGTACTTC
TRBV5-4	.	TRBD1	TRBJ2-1	CASSLGDRDNNEQFF	TGTGCCAGCAGCTTGGGTGACAGGGACAACAATGAGCAGTTCTTC
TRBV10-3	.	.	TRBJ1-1	CAISESRVGGTEAFF	TGTGCCATCAGTGAGTCGAGGGTCGGAGGGACTGAAGCTTTCTTT
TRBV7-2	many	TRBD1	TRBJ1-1	CASSPGGAGGLEAFF	TGTGCCAGCAGCCCCGGGGGGGCAGGGGGCTTGGAAGCTTTCTTT
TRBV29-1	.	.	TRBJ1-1	CSGRGNTEAFF	TGCAGCGGCAGGGGGAACACTGAAGCTTTCTTT
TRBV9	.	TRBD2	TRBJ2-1	CASSVVAGIEQFF	TGTGCCAGCAGCGTAGTAGCGGGGATTGAGCAGTTCTTC
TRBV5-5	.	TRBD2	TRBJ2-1	CASSRGLAGSYNEQFF	TGTGCCAGCAGCCGAGGACTAGCGGGGTCCTACAATGAGCAGTTCTTC
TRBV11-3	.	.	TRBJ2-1	CASSLDQRVINEQFF	TGTGCCAGCAGCTTAGACCAGCGGGTAATCAATGAGCAGTTCTTC
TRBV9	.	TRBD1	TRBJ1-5	CASSVGQGDQPQHF	TGTGCCAGCAGCGTAGGACAGGGGGATCAGCCCCAGCATTTT
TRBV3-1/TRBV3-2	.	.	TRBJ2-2	CASSSGQLGVGELFF	TGTGCCAGCAGCTCCGGACAGCTCGGCGTCGGGGAGCTGTTTTTT
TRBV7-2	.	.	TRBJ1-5	CASSPTGNQPQHF	TGTGCCAGCAGCCCAACAGGGAATCAGCCCCAGCATTTT
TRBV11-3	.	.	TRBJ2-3	CASSLGWGEDTQYF	TGTGCCAGCAGCTTAGGGTGGGGGGAAGATACGCAGTATTTT
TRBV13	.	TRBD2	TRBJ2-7	CASSLGPGTSDEQYF	TGTGCCAGCAGCTTAGGACCGGGGACTAGCGACGAGCAGTACTTC
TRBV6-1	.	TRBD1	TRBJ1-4	CASSARTGALANEKLFF	TGTGCCAGCAGTGCCCGGACAGGGGCATTGGCTAATGAAAAACTGTTTTTT
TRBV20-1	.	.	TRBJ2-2	CSASNLGGPRELFF	TGCAGTGCTAGTAATCTCGGAGGGCCCAGGGAGCTGTTTTTT
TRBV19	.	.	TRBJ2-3	CASSRTDTQYF	TGTGCCAGTAGCCGCACAGATACGCAGTATTTT
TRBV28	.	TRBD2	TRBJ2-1	CATKTSSLSYNEQFF	TGTGCCACTAAGACTAGCAGTCTCTCCTACAATGAGCAGTTCTTC
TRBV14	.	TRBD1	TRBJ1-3	CASSSRRGLGNTIYF	TGTGCCAGCAGCTCCCGAAGGGGGCTTGGAAACACCATATATTTT
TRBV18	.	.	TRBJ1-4	CASSPNTGRANEKLFF	TGTGCCAGCTCACCCAATACGGGCAGGGCTAATGAAAAACTGTTTTTT